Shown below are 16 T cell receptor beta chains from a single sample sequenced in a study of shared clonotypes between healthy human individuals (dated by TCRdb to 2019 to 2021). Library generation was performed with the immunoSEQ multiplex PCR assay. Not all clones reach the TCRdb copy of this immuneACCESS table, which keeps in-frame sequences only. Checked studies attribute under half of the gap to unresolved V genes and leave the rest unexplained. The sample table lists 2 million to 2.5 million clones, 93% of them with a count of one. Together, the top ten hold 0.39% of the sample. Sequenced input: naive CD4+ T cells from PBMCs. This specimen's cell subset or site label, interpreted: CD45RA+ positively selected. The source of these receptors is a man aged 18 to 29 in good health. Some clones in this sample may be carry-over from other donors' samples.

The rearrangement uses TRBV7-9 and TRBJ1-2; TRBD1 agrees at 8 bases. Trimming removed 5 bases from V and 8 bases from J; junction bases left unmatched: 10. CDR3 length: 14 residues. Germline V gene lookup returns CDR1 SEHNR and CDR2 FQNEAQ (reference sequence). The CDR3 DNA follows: TGTGCCAGCAGCCAGCAGACAGGGGCGACGGGCTACACCTTC. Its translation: CASSQQTGATGYTF.

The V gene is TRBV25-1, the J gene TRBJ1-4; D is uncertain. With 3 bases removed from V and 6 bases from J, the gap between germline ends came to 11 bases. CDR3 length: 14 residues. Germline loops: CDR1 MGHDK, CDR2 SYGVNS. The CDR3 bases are TGTGCCAGCAGTGAGTCCCGCGCGGATGAAAAACTGTTTTTT. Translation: CASSESRADEKLFF.

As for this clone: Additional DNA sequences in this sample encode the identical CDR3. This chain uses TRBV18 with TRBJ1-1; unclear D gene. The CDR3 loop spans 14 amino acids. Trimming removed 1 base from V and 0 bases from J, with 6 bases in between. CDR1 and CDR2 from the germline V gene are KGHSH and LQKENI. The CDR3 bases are TGTGCCAGCTCACCACAGGCCTTGAACACTGAAGCTTTCTTT. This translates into CASSPQALNTEAFF.

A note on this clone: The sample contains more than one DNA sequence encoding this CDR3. CDR3 protein: CASSVDLGANYGYTF. CDR3 nucleotides: TGTGCCAGCAGCGTAGACCTGGGGGCGAACTATGGCTACACCTTC. V and J are TRBV9 and TRBJ1-2, with D possibly being TRBD1 (6 bases). The CDR3 contains 15 residues. The V gene lost 0 bases and the J gene lost 2 bases, with 11 bases spanning the gap. CDR1 is SGDLS and CDR2 is YYNGEE in the germline V gene.

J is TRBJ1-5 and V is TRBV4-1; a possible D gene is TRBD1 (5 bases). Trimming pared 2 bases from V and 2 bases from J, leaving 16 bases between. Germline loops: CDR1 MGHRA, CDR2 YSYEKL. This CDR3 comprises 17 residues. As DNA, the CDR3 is TGCGCCAGCAGCCAAACCTTCCTGGGGGAAGGCAATCAGCCCCAGCATTTT. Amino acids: CASSQTFLGEGNQPQHF.

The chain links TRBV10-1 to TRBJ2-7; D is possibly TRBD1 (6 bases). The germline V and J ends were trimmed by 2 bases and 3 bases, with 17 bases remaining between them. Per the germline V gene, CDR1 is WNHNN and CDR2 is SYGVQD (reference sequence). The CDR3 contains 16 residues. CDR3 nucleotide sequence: TGCGCCAGCAGTGAGGCGGATTCGGGACACCGCTACGAGCAGTACTTC. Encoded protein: CASSEADSGHRYEQYF.

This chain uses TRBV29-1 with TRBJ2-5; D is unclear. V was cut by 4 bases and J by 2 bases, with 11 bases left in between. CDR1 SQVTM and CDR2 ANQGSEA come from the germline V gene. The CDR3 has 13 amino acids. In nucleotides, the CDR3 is TGCAGCGTTGGCCTGAAGTTACAAGAGACCCAGTACTTC. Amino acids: CSVGLKLQETQYF.

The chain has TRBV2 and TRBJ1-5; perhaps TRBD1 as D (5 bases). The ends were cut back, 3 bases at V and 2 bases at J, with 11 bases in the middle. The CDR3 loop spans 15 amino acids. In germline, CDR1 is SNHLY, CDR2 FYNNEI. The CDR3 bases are TGTGCCAGCAGTGACAGGGCGGTCGGCAATCAGCCCCAGCATTTT. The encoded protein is CASSDRAVGNQPQHF.

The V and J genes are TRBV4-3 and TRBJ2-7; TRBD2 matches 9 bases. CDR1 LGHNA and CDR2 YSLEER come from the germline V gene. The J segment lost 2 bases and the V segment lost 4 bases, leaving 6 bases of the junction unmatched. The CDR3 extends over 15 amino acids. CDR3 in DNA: TGCGCCAGCAGCCGTGGGACTAGCTTAGCCTACGAGCAGTACTTC. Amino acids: CASSRGTSLAYEQYF.

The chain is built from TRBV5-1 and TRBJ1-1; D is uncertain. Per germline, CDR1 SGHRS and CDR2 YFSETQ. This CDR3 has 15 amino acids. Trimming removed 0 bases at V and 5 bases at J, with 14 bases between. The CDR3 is CASSLVAHISTEAFF. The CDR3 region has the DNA TGCGCCAGCAGCTTGGTGGCGCACATTTCAACTGAAGCTTTCTTT.

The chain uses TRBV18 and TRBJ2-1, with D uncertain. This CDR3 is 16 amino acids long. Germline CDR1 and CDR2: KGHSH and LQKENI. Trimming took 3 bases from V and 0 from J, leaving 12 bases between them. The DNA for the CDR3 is TGTGCCAGCTCACCCCAAACTCGCTTCTCCTACAATGAGCAGTTCTTC. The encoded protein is CASSPQTRFSYNEQFF.

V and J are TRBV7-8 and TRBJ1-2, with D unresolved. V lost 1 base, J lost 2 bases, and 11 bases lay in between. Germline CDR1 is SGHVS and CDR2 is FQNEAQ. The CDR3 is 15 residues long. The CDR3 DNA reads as TGTGCCAGCAGCTTAGTGTCAAGCCGGAACTATGGCTACACCTTC. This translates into CASSLVSSRNYGYTF.

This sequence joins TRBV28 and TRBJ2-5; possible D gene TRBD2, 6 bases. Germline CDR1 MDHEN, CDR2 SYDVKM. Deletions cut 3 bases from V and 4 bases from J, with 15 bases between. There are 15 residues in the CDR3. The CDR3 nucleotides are TGTGCCAGCAGTTTGGAACGGCGGGGAGTAGAGACCCAGTACTTC. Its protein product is CASSLERRGVETQYF.

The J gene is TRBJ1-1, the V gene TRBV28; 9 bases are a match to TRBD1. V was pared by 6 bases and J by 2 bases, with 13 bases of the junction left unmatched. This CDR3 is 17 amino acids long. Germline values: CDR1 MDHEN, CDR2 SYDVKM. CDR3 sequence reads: CASSLRDRASSNTEAFF. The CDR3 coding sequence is TGTGCCAGCAGCCTAAGGGACAGGGCTTCCTCAAACACTGAAGCTTTCTTT. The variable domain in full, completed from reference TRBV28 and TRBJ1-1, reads DVKVTQSSRYLVKRTGEKVFLECVQDMDHENMFWYRQDPGLGLRLIYFSYDVKMKEKGDIPEGYSVSREKKERFSLILESASTNQTSMYLCASSLRDRASSNTEAFFGQGTRLTVV.

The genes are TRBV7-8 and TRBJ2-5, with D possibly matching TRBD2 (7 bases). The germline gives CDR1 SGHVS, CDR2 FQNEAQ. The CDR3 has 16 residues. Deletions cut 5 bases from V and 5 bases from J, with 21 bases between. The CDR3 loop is CASSPRWGGQSETQYF. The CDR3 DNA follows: TGTGCCAGCAGCCCCAGGTGGGGGGGGCAGTCGGAGACCCAGTACTTC. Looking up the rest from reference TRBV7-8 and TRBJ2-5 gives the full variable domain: GAGVSQSPRYKVAKRGQDVALRCDPISGHVSLFWYQQALGQGPEFLTYFQNEAQLDKSGLPSDRFFAERPEGSVSTLKIQRTQQEDSAVYLCASSPRWGGQSETQYFGPGTRLLVL.

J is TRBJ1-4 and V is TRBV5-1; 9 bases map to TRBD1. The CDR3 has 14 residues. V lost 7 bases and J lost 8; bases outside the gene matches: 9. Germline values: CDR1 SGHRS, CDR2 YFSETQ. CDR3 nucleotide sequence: TGCGCCAGCTCGGGGACAGGGAGAGGCGAAAAACTGTTTTTT. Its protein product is CASSGTGRGEKLFF.